The rows below give T cell receptor beta chains drawn from one sample of a study of pediatric ulcerative colitis. TCRdb's copy holds only in-frame clones and misses some; the assay was immunoSEQ multiplex PCR. Of around 37,000 clones in the sample, roughly four fifths were seen once. The sample comprised gut tissue. These receptors were collected from a boy between 5 and 17 years old with severe ulcerative colitis. Each CDR3 is given with its conserved first and last residue. D genes are given only for firm matches.

>TRBD2|TRBV7-9|TRBJ2-7
CASSLVGGNLAGRMEQYF
>.|TRBV28|TRBJ1-6
CASSFQGNYNSPLHF
>.|TRBV28|TRBJ1-6
CASSKYREVGSPLHF
>TRBD2|TRBV9|TRBJ2-1
CASSVGGGGPYNEQFF
>TRBD1|TRBV12-5|TRBJ2-3
CASGFGDRASTDTQYF
>.|TRBV6-6|TRBJ2-7
CASSYLDNYEQYF
>TRBD1|TRBV6-1|TRBJ2-3
CASMDRGRTDTQYF
>.|TRBV28|TRBJ2-7
CASSSGTSYEQYF
>.|TRBV20-1|TRBJ2-1
CSARVGNEQFF
>.|TRBV6-5|TRBJ2-7
CASSYSQRLSEQYF
>TRBD1|TRBV29-1|TRBJ2-7
CSVAGTGSSYEQYF
>.|TRBV28|TRBJ1-1
CASSSVGGLYTEAFF
>.|TRBV2|TRBJ1-6
CASSPNSGVEPLHF
>TRBD1|TRBV11-2|TRBJ2-1
CASSSVRQLEGTAHNEQFF
>.|TRBV5-6|TRBJ1-5
CASSAEKQGSNQPQHF
>.|TRBV19|TRBJ1-2
CASSIVSPDYGYTF
>TRBD1|TRBV6-1|TRBJ1-5
CASSARDRVNQPQHF
>TRBD1|TRBV9|TRBJ2-5
CASSVRTGGPQYF
>.|TRBV19|TRBJ2-3
CASSHRTMADTQYF
>TRBD1|TRBV12-5|TRBJ2-1
CASGPARTGVYNEQFF
>TRBD1|TRBV7-2|TRBJ1-1
CASRPDGTGLGAFF
>.|TRBV29-1|TRBJ1-2
CCKGTPYGYTF
>.|TRBV15|TRBJ1-5
CATKRGSRNQPQHF
>.|TRBV6-4|TRBJ1-2
CASSLYFGGTAGDYGYTF
>.|TRBV6-5|TRBJ1-1
CASSRPGARGTEAFF
>.|TRBV6-5|TRBJ1-1
CASSYLKNTEAFF
>.|TRBV6-1|TRBJ2-4
CASSPQTKNIQYF
>TRBD1|TRBV6-5|TRBJ2-1
CASSTGQGYNEQFF
>.|TRBV19|TRBJ2-7
CASSPRGSYEQYF
>.|TRBV7-2|TRBJ1-6
CASSAALTISPLHF
>.|TRBV6-5|TRBJ1-1
CASSLGWQNTEAFF
>TRBD1|TRBV28|TRBJ2-2
CASAKGTVKRTGELFF
>TRBD2|TRBV7-8|TRBJ2-7
CASSSGGIAYEQYF
>.|TRBV5-1|TRBJ1-3
CASSSPDSGNTIYF
>TRBD1|TRBV28|TRBJ1-2
CASSLGGQGNYGYTF
>.|TRBV7-6|TRBJ2-5
CASSQESEETQYF
>.|TRBV6-1|TRBJ2-2
CASIAGDTGELFF
>.|TRBV6-5|TRBJ2-7
CASSYHFNSYEQYF
>.|TRBV2|TRBJ2-2
CASSVVGAGELFF
>TRBD1|TRBV2|TRBJ1-1
CASRAGQINTEAFF
>TRBD2|TRBV6-4|TRBJ2-3
CASSDSAGEGRDTQYF
>.|TRBV18|TRBJ1-5
CATRRSRSSNQPQHF
>.|TRBV21-1|TRBJ1-2
CASSKGGWSNYGYTF
>.|TRBV4-1|TRBJ2-7
CASSQVLGDYEQYF
>.|TRBV9|TRBJ1-2
CASSVEVDGNYGYTF
>.|TRBV2|TRBJ1-4
CASSELSGGDEKLFF
>.|TRBV7-3|TRBJ2-1
CASSEIEANEQFF
>TRBD1|TRBV6-1|TRBJ1-5
CASIELQGNQPQHF
>.|TRBV2|TRBJ1-1
CASSEGGLNTEAFF
>TRBD1|TRBV6-1|TRBJ2-7
CASSEALGQGLEQYF
>.|TRBV19|TRBJ1-2
CASRRGGLGVYGYTF
>.|TRBV4-1|TRBJ1-2
CASSISPGLQLRGYTF
>TRBD1|TRBV27|TRBJ2-7
CASSLGTGNSYEQYF